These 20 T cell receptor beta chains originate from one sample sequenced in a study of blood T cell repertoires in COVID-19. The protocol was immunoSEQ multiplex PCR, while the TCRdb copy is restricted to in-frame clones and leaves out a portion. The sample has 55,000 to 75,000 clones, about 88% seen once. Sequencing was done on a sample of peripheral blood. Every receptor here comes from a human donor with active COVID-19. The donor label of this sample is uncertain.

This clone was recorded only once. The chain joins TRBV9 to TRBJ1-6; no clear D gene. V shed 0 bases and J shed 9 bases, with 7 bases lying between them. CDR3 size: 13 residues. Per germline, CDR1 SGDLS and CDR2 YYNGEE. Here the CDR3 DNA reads TGTGCCAGCAGCGTAGACAGCCTTTCACCCCTCCACTTT. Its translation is CASSVDSLSPLHF.

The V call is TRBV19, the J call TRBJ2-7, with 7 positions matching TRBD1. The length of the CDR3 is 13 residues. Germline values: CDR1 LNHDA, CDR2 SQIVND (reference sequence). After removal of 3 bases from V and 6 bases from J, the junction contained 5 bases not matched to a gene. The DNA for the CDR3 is TGTGCCAGTAGTATTCAGGGGGTGAGCGAGCAGTACTTC. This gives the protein CASSIQGVSEQYF.

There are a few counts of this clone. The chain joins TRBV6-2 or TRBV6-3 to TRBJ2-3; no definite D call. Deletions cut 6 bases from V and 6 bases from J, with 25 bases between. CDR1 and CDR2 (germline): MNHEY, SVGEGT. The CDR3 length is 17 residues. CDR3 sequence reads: CASSPLRGAQSSDTQYF. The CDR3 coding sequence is TGTGCCAGCAGCCCCCTCCGTGGAGCCCAATCCAGCGATACGCAGTATTTT.

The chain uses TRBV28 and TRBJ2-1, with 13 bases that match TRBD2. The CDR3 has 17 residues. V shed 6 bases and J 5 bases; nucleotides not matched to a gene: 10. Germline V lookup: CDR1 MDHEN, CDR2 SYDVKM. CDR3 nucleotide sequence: TGTGCCAGCAGGGAGTGGACTAGCGGGAGTAGTAACAATGAGCAGTTCTTC. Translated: CASREWTSGSSNNEQFF.

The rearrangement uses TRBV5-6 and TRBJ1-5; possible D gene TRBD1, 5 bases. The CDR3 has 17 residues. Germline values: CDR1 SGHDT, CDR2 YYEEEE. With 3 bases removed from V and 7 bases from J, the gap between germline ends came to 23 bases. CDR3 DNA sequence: TGTGCCAGCAGCTCCTGGGGAGGGAGGGCTTCAGGGCAGCCCCAGCATTTT. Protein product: CASSSWGGRASGQPQHF.

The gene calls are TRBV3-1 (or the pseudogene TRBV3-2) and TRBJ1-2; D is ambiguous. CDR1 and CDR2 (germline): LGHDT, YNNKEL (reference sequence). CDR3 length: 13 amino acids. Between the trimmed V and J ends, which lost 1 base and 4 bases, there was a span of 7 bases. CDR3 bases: TGTGCCAGCAGCCAAGGGCGGGGCTATGGCTACACCTTC. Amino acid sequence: CASSQGRGYGYTF.

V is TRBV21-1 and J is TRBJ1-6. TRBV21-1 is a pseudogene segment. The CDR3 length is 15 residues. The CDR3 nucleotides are TGTGCCACCGCACGGGGGAGGGTGATGAATTCACCCCTCCACTTT. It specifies CATARGRVMNSPLHF.

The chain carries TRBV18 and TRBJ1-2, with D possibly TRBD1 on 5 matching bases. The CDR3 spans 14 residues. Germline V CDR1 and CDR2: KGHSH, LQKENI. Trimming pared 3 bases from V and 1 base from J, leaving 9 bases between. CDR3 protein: CASSPQQDNYGYTF. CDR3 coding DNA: TGTGCCAGCTCACCCCAACAGGATAACTATGGCTACACCTTC.

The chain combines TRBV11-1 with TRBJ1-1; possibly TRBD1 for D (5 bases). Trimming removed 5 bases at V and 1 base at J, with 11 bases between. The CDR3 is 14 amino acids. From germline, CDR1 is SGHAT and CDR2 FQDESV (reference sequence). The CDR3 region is CASSLTRGNTEAFF. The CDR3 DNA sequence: TGTGCCAGCAGCCTGACAAGGGGGAACACTGAAGCTTTCTTT. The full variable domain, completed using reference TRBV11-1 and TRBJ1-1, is EAEVAQSPRYKITEKSQAVAFWCDPISGHATLYWYRQILGQGPELLVQFQDESVVDDSQLPKDRFSAERLKGVDSTLKIQPAELGDSAMYLCASSLTRGNTEAFFGQGTRLTVV.

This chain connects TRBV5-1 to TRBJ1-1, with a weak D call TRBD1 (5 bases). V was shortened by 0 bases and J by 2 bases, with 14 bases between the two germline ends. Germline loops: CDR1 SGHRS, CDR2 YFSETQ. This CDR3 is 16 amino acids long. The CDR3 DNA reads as TGCGCCAGCAGCTTGGTGACGGGGGTCTTAAACACTGAAGCTTTCTTT. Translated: CASSLVTGVLNTEAFF.

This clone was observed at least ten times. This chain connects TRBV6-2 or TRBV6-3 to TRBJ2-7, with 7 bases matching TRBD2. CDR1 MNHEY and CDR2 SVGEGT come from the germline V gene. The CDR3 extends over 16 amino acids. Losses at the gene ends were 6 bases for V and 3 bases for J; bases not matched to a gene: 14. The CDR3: CASRPKWGGPVYEQYF. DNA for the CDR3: TGTGCCAGCAGACCTAAGTGGGGAGGGCCAGTCTACGAGCAGTACTTC.

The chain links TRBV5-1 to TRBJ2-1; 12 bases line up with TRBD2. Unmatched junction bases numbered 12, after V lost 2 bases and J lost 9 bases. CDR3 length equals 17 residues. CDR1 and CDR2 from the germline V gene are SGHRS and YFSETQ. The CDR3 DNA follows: TGCGCCAGCAGCTTAACGCCTCTAGCGGGGGGGCCAGGTGAGCAGTTCTTC. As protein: CASSLTPLAGGPGEQFF.

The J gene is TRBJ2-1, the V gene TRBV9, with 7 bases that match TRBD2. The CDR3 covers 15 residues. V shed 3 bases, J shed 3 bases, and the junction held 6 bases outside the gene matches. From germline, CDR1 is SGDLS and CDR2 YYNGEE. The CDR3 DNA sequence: TGTGCCAGCAGCGAGAGCGGGATAGTCTACAATGAGCAGTTCTTC. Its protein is CASSESGIVYNEQFF.

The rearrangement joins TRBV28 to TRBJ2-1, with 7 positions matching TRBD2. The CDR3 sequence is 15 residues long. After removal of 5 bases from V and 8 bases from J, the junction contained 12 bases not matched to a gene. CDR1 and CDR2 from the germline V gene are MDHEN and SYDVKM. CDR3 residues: CASSTWGGSSYEQFF. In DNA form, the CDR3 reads TGTGCCAGCAGTACATGGGGCGGGAGTTCGTATGAGCAGTTCTTC.

The CDR3 nucleotides read TGTGCCAGCAGCCTTGGGACTAGCGGGAGGGCCCTCTTTTCCGGGGAGCTGTTTTTT. It specifies CASSLGTSGRALFSGELFF. The J gene is TRBJ2-2, the V gene TRBV28; 16 nucleotides align to TRBD2. Losses at the gene ends were 6 bases for V and 6 bases for J; bases not matched to a gene: 13. The germline gives CDR1 MDHEN, CDR2 SYDVKM. The CDR3 covers 19 residues.

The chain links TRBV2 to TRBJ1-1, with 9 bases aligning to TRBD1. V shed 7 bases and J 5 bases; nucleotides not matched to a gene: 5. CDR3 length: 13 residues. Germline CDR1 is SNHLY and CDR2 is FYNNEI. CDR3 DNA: TGTGCCAGCACCGAGGGGACAGGGACTGAAGCTTTCTTT. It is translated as CASTEGTGTEAFF.

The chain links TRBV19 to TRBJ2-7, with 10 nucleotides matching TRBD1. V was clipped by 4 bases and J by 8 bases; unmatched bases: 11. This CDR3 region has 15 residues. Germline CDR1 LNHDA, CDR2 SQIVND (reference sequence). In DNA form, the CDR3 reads TGTGCCAGTAGTAGGGGGATATGGGACAGGGGACAGCAGTACTTC. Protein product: CASSRGIWDRGQQYF.

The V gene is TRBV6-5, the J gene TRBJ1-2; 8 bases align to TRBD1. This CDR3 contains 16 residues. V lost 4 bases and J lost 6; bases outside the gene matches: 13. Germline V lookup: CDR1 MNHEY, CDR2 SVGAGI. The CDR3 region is CASSSPKGQGGNGYTF. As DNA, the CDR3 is TGTGCCAGCAGTTCCCCTAAAGGACAGGGCGGGAATGGCTACACCTTC.

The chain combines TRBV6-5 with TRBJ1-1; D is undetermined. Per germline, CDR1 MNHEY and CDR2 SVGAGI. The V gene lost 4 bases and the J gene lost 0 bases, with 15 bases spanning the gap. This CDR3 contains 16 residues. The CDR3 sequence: CASSSTTQSMNTEAFF. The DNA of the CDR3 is TGTGCCAGCAGTTCAACTACCCAGAGCATGAACACTGAAGCTTTCTTT.

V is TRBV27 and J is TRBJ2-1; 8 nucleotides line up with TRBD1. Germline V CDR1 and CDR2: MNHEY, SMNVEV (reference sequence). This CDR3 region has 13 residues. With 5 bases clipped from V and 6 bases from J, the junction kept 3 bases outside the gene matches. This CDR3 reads CASSNRGINEQFF. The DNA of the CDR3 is TGTGCCAGCAGTAACAGGGGGATCAATGAGCAGTTCTTC.